What follows are 29 T cell receptor beta chains derived from one specimen sequenced in a study of identical twins. Via MiXCR, TCRdb re-called the 5' RACE reads, giving one row per CDR3 protein. Of roughly 710,000 distinct CDR3 sequences in the sample, around 6% were seen once. Sequences were obtained from naive T cells sorted from blood. All receptors derive from a young man in good health.

This clonotype has a handful of counts. The rearrangement links TRBV7-9 to TRBJ1-1, with TRBD1 identical over 10 bases. This CDR3 spans 15 amino acids. The germline V gene has CDR1 SEHNR and CDR2 FQNEAQ (reference sequence). V gave up 5 bases and J gave up 4 bases; unmatched junction bases: 7. The CDR3 reads CASSLSDRGGTEAFF. The CDR3 DNA sequence: TGTGCCAGCAGCCTGTCGGACAGGGGGGGCACTGAAGCTTTCTTT.

This clonotype appeared many times. The chain combines TRBV15 with TRBJ2-1, with no clear D. Germline CDR1 LNHNV, CDR2 YYDKDF (reference sequence). V lost 0 bases and J 6 bases, leaving 9 bases between the germline ends. This CDR3 comprises 14 residues. CDR3 protein: CATSRDSLFNEQFF. DNA of the CDR3: TGTGCCACCAGCAGAGATTCTCTGTTCAATGAGCAGTTCTTC. The entire variable domain, with the rest obtained from reference TRBV15 and TRBJ2-1, is as follows: DAMVIQNPRYQVTQFGKPVTLSCSQTLNHNVMYWYQQKSSQAPKLLFHYYDKDFNNEADTPDNFQSRRPNTSFCFLDIRSPGLGDTAMYLCATSRDSLFNEQFFGPGTRLTVL.

This clonotype has only a few counts. The chain is built from TRBV30 and TRBJ1-1; D possibly corresponds to TRBD1 (6 bases). CDR3 length: 13 amino acids. The germline V gene has CDR1 GTSNPN and CDR2 SVGIG (reference sequence). The V end was cut by 2 bases, the J end by 3 bases, with 10 bases between. The CDR3 coding sequence is TGTGCCTGGAGTCAGGGGAGGGACACTGAAGCTTTCTTT. It is translated as CAWSQGRDTEAFF. The full variable domain, in which reference TRBV30 and TRBJ1-1 provide the parts outside the CDR3, is SQTIHQWPATLVQPVGSPLSLECTVEGTSNPNLYWYRQAAGRGLQLLFYSVGIGQISSEVPQNLSASRPQDRQFILSSKKLLLSDSGFYLCAWSQGRDTEAFFGQGTRLTVV.

This clonotype was detected many times. The V and J genes are TRBV10-3 and TRBJ2-2; tentatively, D is TRBD2 (6 bases). Germline V gene data show CDR1 as ENHRY and CDR2 as SYGVKD. Trimming took off 10 bases at V and 0 bases at J, with 15 bases between the two ends. CDR3 length equals 15 residues. CDR3 loop: CATGAGPTNTGELFF. The CDR3, as DNA: TGTGCCACCGGGGCGGGGCCGACGAACACCGGGGAGCTGTTTTTT.

This clonotype was picked up many times. The chain joins TRBV20-1 to TRBJ2-6; D unresolved. The CDR3 runs 14 residues. V lost 3 bases and J lost 6, with 12 bases in between. From germline, CDR1 is DFQATT and CDR2 SNEGSKA (reference sequence). The CDR3 loop reads CSARELAVANVLTF. The DNA for the CDR3 is TGCAGTGCTAGGGAGCTGGCAGTGGCCAACGTCCTGACTTTC.

This chain connects TRBV14 to TRBJ1-3; no reliable D call. The CDR3 extends over 14 amino acids. Germline V lookup: CDR1 SGHDN, CDR2 FVKESK. Trimming shortened V by 1 base and J by 4 bases, and 8 bases separated the two germline ends. CDR3 loop: CASSQVRPGNTIYF. The CDR3 nucleotides read TGTGCCAGCAGCCAAGTGCGTCCCGGAAACACCATATATTTT.

The J gene is TRBJ2-3, the V gene TRBV4-3; 12 bases line up with TRBD1. With V trimmed by 0 bases and J by 7 bases, 5 bases remained unmatched. This CDR3 has 16 amino acids. CDR1 and CDR2 from the germline V gene are LGHNA and YSLEER. The CDR3 protein is CASSQDRDRGLYTQYF. CDR3 DNA: TGCGCCAGCAGCCAAGACCGGGACAGGGGGCTTTATACGCAGTATTTT.

This clonotype appeared a few times. The junction shows a germline mismatch at one end, possibly a read error. As DNA, the CDR3 is TGCAGTGCTAGGTCCCGGGAGAAATGGGAGGTGTTTTTT. Translation: CSARSREKWEVFF. The V call is TRBV20-1, the J call TRBJ2-2, with D possibly matching TRBD2 (6 bases). This CDR3 is built from 13 residues. Germline V gene lookup returns CDR1 DFQATT and CDR2 SNEGSKA (reference sequence).

V usage is TRBV7-9 and J usage is TRBJ2-1; 8 nucleotides agree with TRBD2. Germline V gives CDR1 SEHNR, CDR2 FQNEAQ (reference sequence). The ends lost 5 bases at V and 2 bases at J; junction bases unmatched: 8. CDR3 size: 16 residues. Here the CDR3 reads CASSAPGLGAYNEQFF. For the CDR3, the DNA is TGTGCCAGCAGCGCACCGGGACTAGGGGCCTACAATGAGCAGTTCTTC.

Turning to this clonotype: A much more abundant neighbour one base away suggests this may be a read error. CDR3 residues: CTSSLAVGLGSGANVLTF. The CDR3 DNA sequence: TGTACCAGCAGTTTAGCGGTGGGTCTTGGCTCTGGGGCCAACGTCCTGACTTTC. V and J are TRBV12-3 or TRBV12-4 and TRBJ2-6, with D maybe TRBD2 (6 bases). The CDR3 covers 18 residues.

At least ten counts were recorded for this clonotype. The gene calls are TRBV6-1 and TRBJ1-3; D unclear. Trimming took off 6 bases at V and 5 bases at J, with 11 bases between the two ends. CDR3 size: 13 residues. Germline V lookup: CDR1 MNHNS, CDR2 SASEGT. This CDR3 is CASSSRRRNTIYF. The CDR3 bases are TGTGCCAGCAGCTCCCGGAGAAGAAACACCATATATTTT.

The rearrangement joins TRBV7-2 to TRBJ2-7, with 12 bases aligning to TRBD2. Unmatched junction bases numbered 6, after V lost 6 bases and J lost 6 bases. Per the germline V gene, CDR1 is SGHTA and CDR2 is FQGNSA. The CDR3 has 14 amino acids. The CDR3 loop reads CASRKTSGSSEQYF. CDR3 sequence (DNA): TGTGCCAGCAGAAAGACTAGCGGGAGTAGCGAGCAGTACTTC.

This clonotype was observed at least ten times. The chain joins TRBV27 to TRBJ1-1, with 7 bases identical to TRBD1. This CDR3 has 15 residues. Germline V gives CDR1 MNHEY, CDR2 SMNVEV (reference sequence). Unmatched junction bases numbered 11, after V lost 5 bases and J lost 5 bases. The DNA for the CDR3 is TGTGCCAGCAGTCCCGGGACAGCGGGGGGGACTGAAGCTTTCTTT. Its protein product is CASSPGTAGGTEAFF.

This chain joins TRBV7-2 and TRBJ1-1, with D perhaps TRBD1 (5 bases). The length of the CDR3 is 11 residues. Trimming took off 5 bases at V and 8 bases at J, with 9 bases between the two ends. The V gene's germline CDR1 is SGHTA and CDR2 FQGNSA. CDR3 region: CASSGHREAFF. The DNA of the CDR3 is TGTGCCAGCAGCGGCCACAGGGAAGCTTTCTTT.

Many counts were recorded for this clonotype. The V and J genes are TRBV20-1 and TRBJ2-1; TRBD2 agrees at 7 bases. V dropped 6 bases and J dropped 0; count of bases not matched to a gene: 11. CDR3 length: 16 amino acids. Germline V gene sequence: CDR1 DFQATT, CDR2 SNEGSKA (reference sequence). Here the CDR3 reads CSAIPGLSSSYNEQFF. In DNA, the CDR3 is TGCAGTGCAATCCCGGGACTATCCAGCTCCTACAATGAGCAGTTCTTC.

This clonotype was counted many times. The rearrangement links TRBV10-3 to TRBJ2-2; D remains unclear. The CDR3 is 14 residues long. Germline V CDR1 and CDR2: ENHRY, SYGVKD. With 6 bases removed from V and 3 bases from J, the gap between germline ends came to 11 bases. Written as DNA, the CDR3 is TGTGCCATCAGATCCGCCTCCTACACCGGGGAGCTGTTTTTT. This translates into CAIRSASYTGELFF.

This clonotype has at least ten counts. The CDR3 spells CASSYGLAGVTYNEQFF. The CDR3 nucleotides are TGCGCCAGCAGCTATGGACTAGCGGGAGTTACCTACAATGAGCAGTTCTTC. The chain is built from TRBV5-1 and TRBJ2-1, with TRBD2 matching 13 bases. V lost 3 bases, J lost 2 bases, and 5 bases stayed unmatched. The CDR3 contains 17 residues. Germline CDR1 and CDR2: SGHRS and YFSETQ.

This clonotype was found many times. J is TRBJ2-4 and V is TRBV5-1; D ambiguous. The CDR3 consists of 16 residues. The V and J ends lost 4 bases and 6 bases respectively, with 20 bases between them. Per germline, CDR1 SGHRS and CDR2 YFSETQ. CDR3 amino acids: CASSPGPVGLRNIQYF. As DNA, the CDR3 is TGCGCCAGCAGCCCCGGACCAGTAGGGCTTAGAAACATTCAGTACTTC.

This clonotype has more than one count but fewer than ten. The chain has TRBV24-1 and TRBJ2-3; TRBD1 is a possible D gene (5 bases). The CDR3 contains 14 residues. Germline values: CDR1 KGHDR, CDR2 SFDVKD. Trimming left V 2 bases short and J 7 bases short, with 12 bases between. CDR3 nucleotides: TGTGCCACCAGTGATTATCTCGGACAACATACGCAGTATTTT. Translation: CATSDYLGQHTQYF.

The chain combines TRBV18 with TRBJ2-3; D call uncertain. Germline V gives CDR1 KGHSH, CDR2 LQKENI. The CDR3 spans 14 residues. The V end lost 1 base, the J end lost 0 bases, and 5 bases lay between the germline ends. The CDR3 nucleotides are TGTGCCAGCTCACCACAATCGAGCACAGATACGCAGTATTTT. Translated, it gives CASSPQSSTDTQYF.

This clonotype was counted many times. The chain couples TRBV5-1 to TRBJ2-1, with TRBD2 identical over 9 bases. There are 15 residues in the CDR3. CDR1 is SGHRS, CDR2 YFSETQ, per germline. V lost 4 bases to trimming and J lost 4 bases; unmatched junction nucleotides: 6. The CDR3 loop reads CASSPRLAAYNEQFF. CDR3 sequence (DNA): TGCGCCAGCAGCCCGCGACTAGCGGCTTACAATGAGCAGTTCTTC.

This clonotype was observed many times. V usage is TRBV6-1 and J usage is TRBJ1-2, with D uncertain. Trimming took off 6 bases at V and 2 bases at J, with 10 bases between the two ends. The CDR3 sequence is 13 residues long. CDR1 MNHNS and CDR2 SASEGT come from the germline V gene. CDR3 DNA sequence: TGTGCCAGCAGCACCGGAGGGAACTATGGCTACACCTTC. Encoded protein: CASSTGGNYGYTF.

This clonotype was found a few times. The J gene is TRBJ2-2, the V gene TRBV7-2; D remains unclear. The ends were cut back, 1 base at V and 8 bases at J, with 14 bases in the middle. CDR3 length equals 15 residues. Germline CDR1 SGHTA, CDR2 FQGNSA. The CDR3 spells CASSLGRTKGGELFF. CDR3 DNA: TGTGCCAGCAGCTTAGGTCGGACCAAAGGGGGGGAGCTGTTTTTT.

This clonotype was seen repeatedly, ten times or more. CDR3 in amino acids: CASSSTLAPSSYEQYF. The DNA of the CDR3 is TGTGCCAGCAGCTCCACACTAGCGCCAAGCTCCTACGAGCAGTACTTC. The V call is TRBV5-5, the J call TRBJ2-7, with 7 nucleotides matching TRBD2. CDR1 is SGHKS and CDR2 is YYEKEE in the germline V gene (reference sequence). The CDR3 has 16 amino acids. V dropped 3 bases and J dropped 0; count of bases not matched to a gene: 9.

This clonotype has a count of ten or more. V usage is TRBV24-1 and J usage is TRBJ2-1; no definite D call. Germline V gene data show CDR1 as KGHDR and CDR2 as SFDVKD. The V end lost 7 bases, the J end lost 4 bases, and 10 bases lay between the germline ends. This CDR3 region has 13 residues. CDR3 sequence reads: CATSNRAYNEQFF. The CDR3 DNA sequence: TGTGCCACCAGCAACCGGGCATACAATGAGCAGTTCTTC.

The V call is TRBV27, the J call TRBJ2-1, with 12 bases lining up with TRBD2. The junction had 3 bases not matched to a gene; V was cut back by 0 bases and J by 9 bases. Germline V gene lookup returns CDR1 MNHEY and CDR2 SMNVEV (reference sequence). The CDR3 length is 15 residues. CDR3 nucleotide sequence: TGTGCCAGCAGTTTATCGACTAGCGGGAGTACTGAGCAGTTCTTC. Amino acids: CASSLSTSGSTEQFF.

The V gene is TRBV15, the J gene TRBJ2-1; 8 positions match TRBD1. V was clipped by 0 bases and J by 4 bases; unmatched bases: 8. The V gene's germline CDR1 is LNHNV and CDR2 YYDKDF (reference sequence). This CDR3 has 17 residues. CDR3 residues: CATSRDITGGPYNEQFF. CDR3 coding DNA: TGTGCCACCAGCAGAGATATTACAGGGGGACCTTACAATGAGCAGTTCTTC.

There are many counts of this clonotype. The CDR3: CASSRLYPPGQFF. The CDR3 DNA is TGTGCCAGCTCGCGACTTTACCCGCCTGGGCAGTTCTTC. J is TRBJ2-1 and V is TRBV6-6; D is ambiguous. Germline loops: CDR1 MNHNY, CDR2 SVGAGI (reference sequence). The V end lost 8 bases, the J end lost 12 bases, and 20 bases lay between the germline ends. This CDR3 comprises 13 residues.

This clonotype was observed a few times. The chain has TRBV20-1 and TRBJ2-7; D is unclear. Germline V CDR1 and CDR2: DFQATT, SNEGSKA (reference sequence). The CDR3 covers 13 residues. With 3 bases removed from V and 2 bases from J, the gap between germline ends came to 11 bases. CDR3 DNA sequence: TGCAGTGCTAGCGAGGCCGCTACCTACGAGCAGTACTTC. It specifies CSASEAATYEQYF.